This T cell receptor (beta chain) originates from a study of blood T cell repertoires in COVID-19. Overall study: Samples came from the United States, Italy and Spain, spanning acute and convalescent COVID-19. Nucleic acid was either cDNA or gDNA, and it came from T cells, B-cell-depleted T cells, or PBMCs.

Per the authors' pipeline: Reference gene primers were amplified, and this amplification served to estimate nucleated cell counts. Repertoires were generated with immunoSEQ multiplex PCR, while TCRdb's copy carries only in-frame clones and drops some. D and trimming come from the DNA, and the V and J calls and clone size come from that table. The sample shows about 98,000 clones, roughly 80% of them seen only once. With V trimmed by 4 bases and J by 3 bases, 10 bases remained unmatched. Per germline, CDR1 SGHRS and CDR2 YFSETQ. This CDR3 contains 15 residues. This chain joins TRBV5-1 and TRBJ2-7; 7 bases line up with TRBD1. The sequenced sample was peripheral blood. The TCR originated in a woman of 80 years or more with acute or convalescent COVID-19. As DNA, the CDR3 is TGCGCCAGCAGCCCCCGACAGGGTTTGGGCTACGAGCAGTACTTC. It specifies CASSPRQGLGYEQYF.